This TCR beta chain derives from a study of T cell responses to AZD1222 COVID-19 vaccine. Produced via immunoSEQ multiplex PCR; TCRdb's table is partial and in-frame only. Among around 150,000 clones listed, roughly 93% were seen once. Analysis merged second doses at about 4 or about 12 weeks. A note on this clone: As yet, its antigen is unknown.

This CDR3 comprises 13 residues. The germline V gene encodes CDR1 SGHTA and CDR2 FQGNSA. The junction had 5 bases not matched to a gene; V was cut back by 7 bases and J by 4 bases. Study-wide results and limits: Repertoires were obtained solely post-peak T cell response. Possibly, clonal diversity was underestimated; donors were largely white British and included more females. Spike-specific TCR breadth and depth were elevated following two AZD1222 doses.

This specimen consisted of peripheral blood, obtained 28 days after the second AZD1222 dose. This TCR derives from an adult who received the AZD1222 COVID-19 vaccine. The V and J genes are TRBV7-2 and TRBJ1-1; TRBD1 agrees at 8 bases. Here the CDR3 reads CASNIQGGTEAFF. DNA for the CDR3: TGTGCCAGCAACATACAGGGGGGCACTGAAGCTTTCTTT.